What follows are 22 T cell receptor beta chains derived from one specimen sequenced in a study of T cell repertoires in cytomegalovirus infection. No antigens are known for them. TCRdb reprocessed the reads with MiXCR, giving one entry per CDR3 protein. This table holds 450,000 to 650,000 distinct CDR3 sequences, under 45% found once. The starting material was cultured PBMCs, obtained from culture after CMV antigen stimulation. The origin of the receptors is a human donor in good health (CMV status not recorded). Some clones in this sample may be carry-over from other donors' samples.

The V call is TRBV19, the J call TRBJ1-2; 8 bases line up with TRBD1. Trimming cost V 7 bases and J 8 bases; bases outside gene matches: 6. The CDR3 loop spans 12 amino acids. The germline V gene encodes CDR1 LNHDA and CDR2 SQIVND (reference sequence). CDR3 coding DNA: TGTGCCAGTACCGACAGGGGAAGGGGCTACACCTTC. Protein product: CASTDRGRGYTF.

The chain employs TRBV19 and TRBJ1-2; perhaps TRBD1 as D (5 bases). V lost 5 bases and J 4 bases, leaving 14 bases between the germline ends. Germline V gene data show CDR1 as LNHDA and CDR2 as SQIVND (reference sequence). This CDR3 has 14 residues. Here the CDR3 reads CASSLGPGTYGYTF. CDR3 DNA sequence: TGTGCCAGTAGTTTGGGACCCGGGACCTATGGCTACACCTTC.

This clonotype has more than one count but fewer than ten. The genes are TRBV4-2 and TRBJ2-1, with 7 bases fitting TRBD2. Germline values: CDR1 LGHNA, CDR2 YNFKEQ. This CDR3 is built from 18 residues. V lost 0 bases to trimming and J lost 0 bases; unmatched junction nucleotides: 8. CDR3 loop: CASSQDVMGGSSYNEQFF. The CDR3 DNA sequence: TGTGCCAGCAGCCAAGATGTGATGGGGGGGAGCTCCTACAATGAGCAGTTCTTC.

This clonotype came up a few times. The genes are TRBV20-1 and TRBJ2-2, with a weak D call TRBD2 (5 bases). The germline V gene has CDR1 DFQATT and CDR2 SNEGSKA (reference sequence). The CDR3 is 16 residues long. Between the trimmed V and J ends, which lost 0 bases and 5 bases, there was a span of 16 bases. This CDR3 is CSARERGRGGTGELFF. The CDR3 nucleotides read TGCAGTGCTAGAGAGAGAGGGAGAGGAGGTACCGGGGAGCTGTTTTTT.

V gene TRBV19 combines with J gene TRBJ2-1; 13 positions match TRBD2. There are 17 residues in the CDR3. Germline values: CDR1 LNHDA, CDR2 SQIVND (reference sequence). V lost 1 base and J lost 8; bases outside the gene matches: 8. The CDR3 region is CASSIGTSGGFRDEQFF. The CDR3 nucleotides read TGTGCCAGTAGTATAGGGACTAGCGGGGGATTCAGGGATGAGCAGTTCTTC.

This clonotype has only a few counts. The chain couples TRBV7-9 to TRBJ2-7; 12 positions agree with TRBD2. The CDR3 contains 15 residues. Germline values: CDR1 SEHNR, CDR2 FQNEAQ (reference sequence). J was trimmed by 4 bases and V by 6 bases; bases with no gene match: 7. CDR3 sequence (DNA): TGTGCCAGCAGTCTAGCGGGAGGGCCTAGTTACGAGCAGTACTTC. This encodes CASSLAGGPSYEQYF.

Written as DNA, the CDR3 is TGTGCCAGCAGCTTCGGGAATAGCGGCTCCTACAATGAGCAGTTCTTC. Residues: CASSFGNSGSYNEQFF. The chain carries TRBV7-9 and TRBJ2-1; perhaps TRBD2 as D (6 bases). Germline V gene sequence: CDR1 SEHNR, CDR2 FQNEAQ (reference sequence). The CDR3 covers 16 residues. The V end was cut by 3 bases, the J end by 0 bases, with 12 bases between.

This clonotype was seen a few times. The gene calls are TRBV27 and TRBJ1-2, with a weak D call TRBD1 (6 bases). The length of the CDR3 is 14 residues. Trimming shortened V by 4 bases and J by 8 bases, and 17 bases separated the two germline ends. The germline V gene has CDR1 MNHEY and CDR2 SMNVEV (reference sequence). DNA for the CDR3: TGTGCCAGCAGTTCTCTCGACAGGTCCTGGGGCTACACCTTC. As protein: CASSSLDRSWGYTF.

This clonotype appeared a single time. V and J are TRBV4-1 and TRBJ2-5, with D hard to call. Germline values: CDR1 MGHRA, CDR2 YSYEKL. The CDR3 is 13 amino acids. The V and J ends lost 3 bases and 5 bases respectively, with 10 bases between them. This CDR3 is CASSQALLETQYF. Written as DNA, the CDR3 is TGCGCCAGCAGCCAGGCCCTCCTTGAGACCCAGTACTTC.

The chain recombines TRBV23-1 with TRBJ2-3; D is perhaps TRBD2 (6 bases). TRBV23-1 is reported as an ORF; its role is uncertain. The CDR3 contains 17 residues. V lost 3 bases, J lost 4 bases, and 20 bases lay in between. The CDR3 is CASSHLTGPRRADTQYF. CDR3 sequence (DNA): TGCGCCAGCAGTCACCTCACGGGCCCACGGAGGGCAGATACGCAGTATTTT.

In this sample, this clonotype turned up a few times. The rearrangement joins TRBV6-5 to TRBJ2-1, with unresolved D. V was clipped by 0 bases and J by 5 bases, with 11 bases between them. The CDR3 consists of 15 residues. From germline, CDR1 is MNHEY and CDR2 SVGAGI. CDR3 sequence (DNA): TGTGCCAGCAGTTACTCGTTTCTGATAAACAATGAGCAGTTCTTC. This encodes CASSYSFLINNEQFF.

The rearrangement uses TRBV7-9 and TRBJ2-1, with TRBD2 matching over 9 bases. Germline V gene data show CDR1 as SEHNR and CDR2 as FQNEAQ (reference sequence). The CDR3 runs to 16 residues. V shed 0 bases, J shed 4 bases, and the junction held 4 bases outside the gene matches. CDR3 nucleotides: TGTGCCAGCAGCTTAGCTTCGGCGGGAGGGTACAATGAGCAGTTCTTC. The encoded protein is CASSLASAGGYNEQFF.

This chain links TRBV6-2 or TRBV6-3 with TRBJ2-5; D is possibly TRBD1 or TRBD2 (6 bases each). V was trimmed by 2 bases and J by 2 bases, leaving 15 bases between them. Per germline, CDR1 MNHEY and CDR2 SVGEGT. CDR3 length equals 16 residues. The CDR3 nucleotides are TGTGCCAGCAGTTACAGGGGAGGACAGACGCAAGAGACCCAGTACTTC. This codes for CASSYRGGQTQETQYF.

The chain uses TRBV28 and TRBJ2-1; 7 bases line up with TRBD2. V shed 6 bases, J shed 6 bases, and the junction held 5 bases outside the gene matches. This CDR3 has 13 amino acids. The germline V gene has CDR1 MDHEN and CDR2 SYDVKM. The CDR3 region is CASRRWEGNEQFF. In DNA, the CDR3 is TGTGCCAGCAGGAGGTGGGAGGGCAATGAGCAGTTCTTC. The full variable domain, its missing parts supplied by reference TRBV28 and TRBJ2-1, is DVKVTQSSRYLVKRTGEKVFLECVQDMDHENMFWYRQDPGLGLRLIYFSYDVKMKEKGDIPEGYSVSREKKERFSLILESASTNQTSMYLCASRRWEGNEQFFGPGTRLTVL.

This clonotype came up a few times. V gene TRBV19 combines with J gene TRBJ2-1; D not resolved. V lost 4 bases, J lost 5 bases, and 12 bases lay in between. From germline, CDR1 is LNHDA and CDR2 SQIVND (reference sequence). The length of the CDR3 is 14 residues. This chain's CDR3 is CASSTLRLDNEQFF. Here the CDR3 DNA reads TGTGCCAGTAGTACCCTGCGACTGGACAATGAGCAGTTCTTC.

This clonotype has more than one count but fewer than ten. This sequence joins TRBV2 and TRBJ2-1; D remains unclear. This CDR3 spans 11 amino acids. Trimming cost V 3 bases and J 6 bases, with 3 bases left between them. Per germline, CDR1 SNHLY and CDR2 FYNNEI. Here the CDR3 DNA reads TGTGCCAGCAGTGAGGGCAATGAGCAGTTCTTC. It is translated as CASSEGNEQFF.

This clonotype was counted a few times. This chain connects TRBV7-2 to TRBJ2-1, with 11 bases that match TRBD1. From germline, CDR1 is SGHTA and CDR2 FQGNSA. CDR3 length: 14 amino acids. The J segment lost 7 bases and the V segment lost 5 bases, leaving 4 bases of the junction unmatched. CDR3 residues: CASSPDRGRNEQFF. In nucleotides, the CDR3 is TGTGCCAGCAGCCCGGACAGGGGGCGGAATGAGCAGTTCTTC.

CDR3 loop: CASSQTSGRAFTGELFF. DNA for the CDR3: TGTGCCAGCAGCCAAACTAGCGGGAGGGCCTTTACCGGGGAGCTGTTTTTT. V is TRBV7-2 and J is TRBJ2-2, with 13 nucleotides matching TRBD2. V shed 5 bases and J 5 bases; nucleotides not matched to a gene: 8. The CDR3 covers 17 residues. From germline, CDR1 is SGHTA and CDR2 FQGNSA.

This clonotype was detected many times. This chain links TRBV7-2 with TRBJ1-1; D remains unclear. The V end was cut by 5 bases, the J end by 5 bases, with 12 bases between. The CDR3 runs to 13 residues. The germline CDR1 and CDR2 sequences are SGHTA and FQGNSA. The CDR3 region has the DNA TGTGCCAGCAGCCCTCGAAGGTTAACTGAAGCTTTCTTT. Translated: CASSPRRLTEAFF.

The J gene is TRBJ2-3, the V gene TRBV6-1; either TRBD1 or TRBD2 may fit D (5 bases each). CDR1 is MNHNS, CDR2 SASEGT, per germline. This CDR3 region has 13 residues. Trimming cost V 6 bases and J 4 bases, with 11 bases left between them. The DNA for the CDR3 is TGTGCCAGCAGGTTTCGGGGACCAGATACGCAGTATTTT. Translating gives CASRFRGPDTQYF.

The chain links TRBV19 to TRBJ1-5, with 7 bases lining up with TRBD1. Germline lookup yields CDR1 LNHDA and CDR2 SQIVND (reference sequence). This CDR3 spans 14 amino acids. With 7 bases clipped from V and 4 bases from J, the junction kept 7 bases outside the gene matches. The CDR3 sequence is CASNYRDRNQPQHF. CDR3 nucleotides: TGTGCCAGTAACTATAGGGACAGAAATCAGCCCCAGCATTTT.

This clonotype came up once. The rearrangement joins TRBV10-3 to TRBJ2-7, with a possible D match to TRBD2 (6 bases). Trimming left V 8 bases short and J 6 bases short, with 20 bases between. CDR3 length: 14 amino acids. Looked up from germline, CDR1 is ENHRY and CDR2 is SYGVKD. CDR3 sequence (DNA): TGTGCCATCCAGTTGGACCGCGGGAATCCCGAGCAGTACTTC. Encoded protein: CAIQLDRGNPEQYF.